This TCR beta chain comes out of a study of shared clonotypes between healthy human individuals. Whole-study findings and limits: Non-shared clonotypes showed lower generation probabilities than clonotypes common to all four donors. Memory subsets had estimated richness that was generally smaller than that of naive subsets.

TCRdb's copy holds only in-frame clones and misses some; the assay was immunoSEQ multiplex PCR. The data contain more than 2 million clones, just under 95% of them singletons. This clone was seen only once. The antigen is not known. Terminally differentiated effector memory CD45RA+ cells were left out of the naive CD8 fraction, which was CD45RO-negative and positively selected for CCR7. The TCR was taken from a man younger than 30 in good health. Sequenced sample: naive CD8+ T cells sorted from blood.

The CDR3 sequence is CSVTTAVDYGYTF. CDR3 nucleotide sequence: TGCAGCGTTACGACAGCGGTGGACTATGGCTACACCTTC. The J gene is TRBJ1-2, the V gene TRBV29-1; D is possibly TRBD1 (5 bases). This CDR3 region has 13 residues. Per germline, CDR1 SQVTM and CDR2 ANQGSEA. V was pared by 5 bases and J by 3 bases, with 13 bases between.